What follows is one T cell receptor beta chain and its context. No antigen is known for it. Base qualities were left out, and no much larger clone turns up one base away. V loses 0 bases, J loses 8 bases, and the germline ends lie 14 bases apart. The CDR3 starts with the cysteine, ends with the phenylalanine, and has 15 residues. The kept DNA is CDR3 alone, 45 bases in frame from the first base. Via the germline V gene, CDR1 is SGHDN and CDR2 FVKESK. To estimate absolute template abundance from read counts, synthetic TCR analog templates were spiked into each PCR. TCRbeta CDR3 regions were amplified from genomic DNA with bias-controlled V and J gene primers using the immunoSEQ assay. Sequencing of rearranged TCRbeta segments was performed at approximately 20X coverage. In the source study's methods: Clustering was used to correct sequencing errors, and CDR3s were annotated against IMGT so that V, D and J genes could be assigned. Downstream analyses used only productive TCRbeta rearrangements, leaving out any out-of-frame or stop-codon sequences. To compute clonality, Shannon entropy was normalized by the log of the number of unique productive sequences and then subtracted from one. Fisher's exact test with Benjamini-Hochberg correction, at a threshold of adjusted p below 0.01, was used to find clones that differed between time points or between blood and tumor. TCRdb stores this immuneACCESS table with in-frame sequences only. Part of the clones is absent; in the studies checked, under half of the shortfall reflects unresolved V genes, and no reason is known for the rest. D and trimming come from the DNA, and the V and J calls and clone size come from that table. Within this sample are roughly 120,000 clones, with approximately 90% of them counted one time only. The ten largest make up more than 1.5% of the sample.

Per the publication, the time point label means: peripheral blood 6 weeks after treatment start. A cohort of about 31 patients with locally advanced or metastatic urothelial carcinoma, treated at Memorial Sloan Kettering on a trial protocol, was included. Peripheral blood mononuclear cells were collected pretreatment and during treatment, with between 1 and 8 total time points per patient. The Qiagen DNeasy Blood extraction kit was used to purify genomic DNA from total PBMCs and tumor samples. PBMCs were collected pretreatment and during treatment, and were isolated and stored as previously described. The sample comes from a study of PD-L1 blockade in urothelial cancer (dated by TCRdb to 2017 to 2019). Background for the entire study: Therapy was started in the mid-2010s for all patients, and atezolizumab 1,200 mg was administered intravenously every 3 weeks. About 90% of the roughly 29 patients were identified as males with urothelial cancer of bladder origin, and a prior smoking history was reported by 18 of 29 patients. An ECOG performance status of 0 or 1 was recorded for the patients, and 0 to 3 prior chemotherapy regimens had been received by the patients. Blood samples were analyzed at 3 weeks after treatment start (second dose) and at 6 weeks after treatment start. Blood samples gave median yields of 141,255 T cells and tens of thousands of unique TCRs, along with a median clonality of about 0.084. The study, an exploratory multi-omic analysis, examined somatic, immune and clinical correlates of response to PD-L1 blockade with atezolizumab in urothelial cancer. Pretreatment tumor samples, along with matched peripheral blood serially collected before and after atezolizumab treatment, were subjected to TCR sequencing. Durable clinical benefit was defined as a progression-free survival longer than 6 months, and TCR features were additionally tested against progression-free survival and overall survival. Whole exome sequencing and RNA sequencing of pretreatment tumors were performed alongside TCR sequencing in the same patients. Durable clinical benefit was achieved by nine patients but not by the remaining 20. Over 28 patients had pretreatment blood TCR-seq, around 25 had at least one posttreatment blood collection, and around 25 had tumor TCR-seq.

Findings and caveats that apply to the study as a whole: Small sample size (n of about 30) and many exploratory analyses mean the results are intended to be hypothesis-generating. Improved progression-free and overall survival was associated with having pretreatment peripheral blood TCR clonality below the median. Among patients with durable benefit, tumor-associated TCR clones showed greater expansion in peripheral blood 3 weeks after treatment started (n of about 20, p = 0.022).

Sequencing was performed on PBMCs, taken around atezolizumab (anti-PD-L1) treatment. This chain is built from TRBV14 and TRBJ2-1; TRBD1 is a weak D gene call, 5 bases matching. The receptor's source is a man aged 55-75 years with urothelial cancer. The CDR3 here reads CASSQEQVQVDEQFF. The nucleotide sequence reads TGTGCCAGCAGCCAAGAACAGGTGCAGGTCGATGAGCAGTTCTTC. The full variable domain, with segments outside the CDR3 supplied by the reference TRBV14 and TRBJ2-1 proteins, appears as EAGVTQFPSHSVIEKGQTVTLRCDPISGHDNLYWYRRVMGKEIKFLLHFVKESKQDESGMPNNRFLAERTGGTYSTLKVQPAELEDSGVYFCASSQEQVQVDEQFFGPGTRLTVL.